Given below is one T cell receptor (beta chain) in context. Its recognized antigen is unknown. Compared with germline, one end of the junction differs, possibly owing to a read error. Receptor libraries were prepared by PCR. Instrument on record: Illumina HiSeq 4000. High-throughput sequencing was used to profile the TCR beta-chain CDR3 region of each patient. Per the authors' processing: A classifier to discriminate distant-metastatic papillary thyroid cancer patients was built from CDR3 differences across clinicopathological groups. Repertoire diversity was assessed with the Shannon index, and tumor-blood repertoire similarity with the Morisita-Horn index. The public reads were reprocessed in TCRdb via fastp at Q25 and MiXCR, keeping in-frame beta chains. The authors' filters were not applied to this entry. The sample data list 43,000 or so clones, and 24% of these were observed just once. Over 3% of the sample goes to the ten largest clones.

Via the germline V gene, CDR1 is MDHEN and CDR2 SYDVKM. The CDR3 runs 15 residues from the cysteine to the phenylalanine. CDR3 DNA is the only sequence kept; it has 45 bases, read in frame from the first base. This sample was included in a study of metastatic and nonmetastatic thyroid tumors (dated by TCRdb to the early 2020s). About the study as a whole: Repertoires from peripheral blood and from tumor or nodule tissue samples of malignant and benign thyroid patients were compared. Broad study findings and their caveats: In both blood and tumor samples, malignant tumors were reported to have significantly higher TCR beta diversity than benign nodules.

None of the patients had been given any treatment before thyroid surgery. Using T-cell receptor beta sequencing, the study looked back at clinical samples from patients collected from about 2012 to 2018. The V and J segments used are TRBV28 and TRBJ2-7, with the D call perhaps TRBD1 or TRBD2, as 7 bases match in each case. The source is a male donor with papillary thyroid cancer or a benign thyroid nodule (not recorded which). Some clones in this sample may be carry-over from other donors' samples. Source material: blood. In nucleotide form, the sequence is TGTGCCAGCAGTCCCCGAGGGGGCGGGGGCTACGAGCAGCACTTC. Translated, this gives CASSPRGGGGYEQHF.